This T cell receptor (beta chain) was recorded in a study of T cells in Graves' hyperthyroidism and ophthalmopathy. Regarding the study as a whole: From stable hyperthyroidism, ophthalmopathy was set apart by a 13 V-J model.

Researchers took RNA transcripts and amplified the TCR beta CDR3 regions from them. The HTBI primer set served for first-round RT-PCR of the TCR CDR3. TCRdb processed the multiplex PCR reads anew with MiXCR; each CDR3 protein has one entry. Here the sample spans hundreds of thousands of distinct CDR3 sequences, around 21% being singletons. Every diagnosis used clinical symptoms, serum thyroxine and TRAb, thyroid ultrasound and orbital computed tomography. V dropped 3 bases and J dropped 4 bases, with 15 bases sitting between them. From germline, CDR1 is SQVTM and CDR2 ANQGSEA. The CDR3 spans 14 residues. For this clonotype: The antigen remains unidentified.

Sequencing was performed on blood. The chain is built from TRBV29-1 and TRBJ1-1; unclear D gene. The source is a man aged 25-45 years with Graves' ophthalmopathy. The CDR3 spells CSVEILHLSTEAFF. The CDR3 nucleotides read TGCAGCGTTGAGATACTCCACTTGAGCACTGAAGCTTTCTTT.